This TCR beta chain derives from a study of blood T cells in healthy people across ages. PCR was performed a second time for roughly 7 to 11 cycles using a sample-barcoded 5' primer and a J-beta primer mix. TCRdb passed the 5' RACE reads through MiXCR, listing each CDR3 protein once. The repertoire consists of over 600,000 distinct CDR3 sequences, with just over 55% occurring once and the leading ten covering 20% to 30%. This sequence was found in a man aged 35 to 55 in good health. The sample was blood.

CDR3 sequence: CASSGSTYGYTF. For the CDR3, the DNA is TGTGCCAGCAGTGGGTCAACTTATGGCTACACCTTC. This chain connects TRBV25-1 to TRBJ1-2; no clear D. CDR3 length: 12 residues. The germline V gene has CDR1 MGHDK and CDR2 SYGVNS. V dropped 4 bases and J dropped 5 bases, with 8 bases sitting between them.